These 21 T cell receptor beta chains came from one sample sequenced in a study of T cell changes during pregnancy in multiple sclerosis. Produced via immunoSEQ multiplex PCR; TCRdb's table is partial and in-frame only. The sample lists around 51,000 clones, 90% to 95% seen once, with 1.5% to 2% in the top ten. The sequenced sample was peripheral blood, obtained in the second trimester of pregnancy. The receptors were gathered from a female donor with multiple sclerosis, enrolled in a pregnancy study.

The chain recombines TRBV19 with TRBJ1-3; 8 positions agree with TRBD1. Germline CDR1 reads LNHDA; CDR2 reads SQIVND (reference sequence). CDR3 length equals 16 residues. Unmatched junction bases numbered 2, after V lost 1 base and J lost 0 bases. The CDR3 region has the DNA TGTGCCAGTAGTATAGGCGACAGGGGCTCTGGAAACACCATATATTTT. Translating it yields CASSIGDRGSGNTIYF.

The rearrangement links TRBV10-3 to TRBJ1-5, with TRBD1 matching 8 bases. The J segment lost 4 bases and the V segment lost 5 bases, leaving 7 bases of the junction unmatched. CDR1 and CDR2 (germline): ENHRY, SYGVKD. CDR3 length equals 15 residues. The CDR3 bases are TGTGCCATCAGTAGCCAGGACAGGGTGAATCAGCCCCAGCATTTT. This sequence encodes CAISSQDRVNQPQHF.

This clone was seen only once. V gene TRBV7-2 combines with J gene TRBJ2-5; TRBD1 agrees at 9 bases. This CDR3 is built from 15 residues. Trimming at V came to 6 bases and at J to 3 bases, leaving 8 bases not matched to a gene. Germline CDR1 SGHTA, CDR2 FQGNSA. The CDR3 here is CASSPPGQGEETQYF. In DNA form, the CDR3 reads TGTGCCAGCAGTCCACCGGGACAGGGAGAAGAGACCCAGTACTTC.

The chain links TRBV4-3 to TRBJ2-7, with 11 nucleotides matching TRBD2. Germline-derived CDR1 and CDR2 are LGHNA and YSLEER. CDR3 length: 15 amino acids. Trimming removed 0 bases from V and 3 bases from J; junction bases left unmatched: 1. CDR3 DNA: TGCGCCAGCAGCCAAGATACTAGCGGGGGCTACGAGCAGTACTTC. Translating it yields CASSQDTSGGYEQYF.

The genes are TRBV7-6 and TRBJ1-2, with D perhaps TRBD1 (5 bases). Trimming pared 4 bases from V and 2 bases from J, leaving 17 bases between. In germline, CDR1 is SGHVS, CDR2 FNYEAQ. This CDR3 is 16 amino acids long. This chain's CDR3 is CASSSTFGAGNYGYTF. For the CDR3, the DNA is TGTGCCAGCAGCTCCACCTTTGGGGCAGGCAACTATGGCTACACCTTC.

The genes are TRBV4-3 and TRBJ1-1; the D is unclear. V lost 0 bases and J lost 4, with 12 bases in between. This CDR3 is 15 amino acids long. CDR1 LGHNA and CDR2 YSLEER come from the germline V gene. The CDR3 nucleotides are TGCGCCAGCAGCCAAGAAATAGGTTGGAGCACTGAAGCTTTCTTT. This codes for CASSQEIGWSTEAFF.

V gene TRBV7-9 combines with J gene TRBJ1-1, with D tentatively TRBD1 (5 bases). The length of the CDR3 is 16 residues. From germline, CDR1 is SEHNR and CDR2 FQNEAQ (reference sequence). V dropped 1 base and J dropped 4 bases, with 16 bases sitting between them. The CDR3 spells CASSLDLTGVGTEAFF. In DNA form, the CDR3 reads TGTGCCAGCAGCTTAGACCTGACGGGGGTGGGCACTGAAGCTTTCTTT.

This sequence joins TRBV6-5 and TRBJ2-3; tentative D call: TRBD2 (5 bases). The CDR3 length is 14 residues. Germline loops: CDR1 MNHEY, CDR2 SVGAGI. Between the trimmed V and J ends, which lost 6 bases and 4 bases, there was a span of 14 bases. CDR3 coding DNA: TGTGCCAGCAGGAAAGGCCTAGCAGCAGATACGCAGTATTTT. Translation gives CASRKGLAADTQYF.

V usage is TRBV9 and J usage is TRBJ2-2, with 14 bases aligning to TRBD2. This CDR3 has 18 residues. Germline trimming cut 0 bases from V and 4 bases from J; bases unmatched to any gene: 5. In germline, CDR1 is SGDLS, CDR2 YYNGEE. CDR3 DNA: TGTGCCAGCAGCGTAGTGGGACTAGCGGGAGTCGGCACCGGGGAGCTGTTTTTT. Translating gives CASSVVGLAGVGTGELFF.

The V and J genes are TRBV27 and TRBJ2-5; possibly TRBD2 for D (6 bases). The V end was cut by 6 bases, the J end by 0 bases, with 23 bases between. From germline, CDR1 is MNHEY and CDR2 SMNVEV (reference sequence). This CDR3 has 18 residues. The CDR3 region has the DNA TGTGCCAGCAGCTCTTCCACCCCTCCTAGCGCCTACCAAGAGACCCAGTACTTC. It specifies CASSSSTPPSAYQETQYF.

The J gene is TRBJ1-2, the V gene TRBV30, with 7 bases aligning to TRBD1. The germline gives CDR1 GTSNPN, CDR2 SVGIG (reference sequence). The CDR3 has 12 amino acids. J gave up 7 bases and V 5 bases, and 7 bases lay outside the gene matches. The CDR3 region has the DNA TGTGCCTGGGACAGGGAGTTTGGTGGCTACACCTTC. Its translation is CAWDREFGGYTF. The variable domain in full, with the rest retrieved from reference TRBV30 and TRBJ1-2, is SQTIHQWPATLVQPVGSPLSLECTVEGTSNPNLYWYRQAAGRGLQLLFYSVGIGQISSEVPQNLSASRPQDRQFILSSKKLLLSDSGFYLCAWDREFGGYTFGSGTRLTVV.

This sequence joins TRBV6-4 and TRBJ2-1; 8 bases align to TRBD1. Germline trimming cut 10 bases from V and 0 bases from J; bases unmatched to any gene: 8. In germline, CDR1 is MRHNA, CDR2 SNTAGT. CDR3 length equals 15 residues. CDR3 nucleotide sequence: TGTGCCACCTCGACAGGGGTGGGCTCCTACAATGAGCAGTTCTTC. Its translation: CATSTGVGSYNEQFF.

The count of this clone is one. V gene TRBV19 combines with J gene TRBJ1-5; unclear D gene. From germline, CDR1 is LNHDA and CDR2 SQIVND (reference sequence). The CDR3 is 14 amino acids. The V end lost 3 bases, the J end lost 7 bases, and 13 bases lay between the germline ends. CDR3 amino acids: CASSIPTMGQPQHF. The CDR3 DNA reads TGTGCCAGTAGTATCCCGACTATGGGCCAGCCCCAGCATTTT.

The chain has TRBV30 and TRBJ2-7; 8 bases match TRBD2. V shed 5 bases and J 5 bases; nucleotides not matched to a gene: 11. CDR1 and CDR2 from the germline V gene are GTSNPN and SVGIG (reference sequence). CDR3 size: 14 residues. In DNA, the CDR3 is TGTGCCTGGTATCATAGCGGGATGGCCAACGAGCAGTACTTC. Its translation is CAWYHSGMANEQYF.

The chain recombines TRBV7-9 with TRBJ1-3; TRBD1 matches 12 bases. Germline V gives CDR1 SEHNR, CDR2 FQNEAQ (reference sequence). The CDR3 is 17 amino acids. After removal of 5 bases from V and 3 bases from J, the junction contained 8 bases not matched to a gene. Here the CDR3 DNA reads TGTGCCAGCAGCATTCCGGGACAGGGGGCCTTTGGAAACACCATATATTTT. It codes for CASSIPGQGAFGNTIYF. The full variable domain, its missing parts supplied by reference TRBV7-9 and TRBJ1-3, is DTGVSQNPRHKITKRGQNVTFRCDPISEHNRLYWYRQTLGQGPEFLTYFQNEAQLEKSRLLSDRFSAERPKGSFSTLEIQRTEQGDSAMYLCASSIPGQGAFGNTIYFGEGSWLTVV.

The chain couples TRBV5-4 to TRBJ1-3; maybe TRBD1 (6 bases). Trimming removed 1 base at V and 1 base at J, with 15 bases between. The CDR3 is 17 amino acids. Germline values: CDR1 SGHNT, CDR2 YYREEE (reference sequence). In nucleotides, the CDR3 is TGTGCCAGCAGCTTGCGCCCGACAGGAAGATCTGGAAACACCATATATTTT. This encodes CASSLRPTGRSGNTIYF.

This clone showed up just once. This chain links TRBV6-5 with TRBJ2-3; D remains ambiguous. Germline values: CDR1 MNHEY, CDR2 SVGAGI. Trimming shortened V by 6 bases and J by 4 bases, and 14 bases separated the two germline ends. The CDR3 sequence is 14 residues long. CDR3 DNA sequence: TGTGCCAGCAGCCCTTGGAGAGACGCAGATACGCAGTATTTT. Its translation: CASSPWRDADTQYF.

The V and J genes are TRBV2 and TRBJ1-3, with D uncertain. CDR3 length: 15 residues. Germline CDR1 SNHLY, CDR2 FYNNEI. Deletions cut 6 bases from V and 0 bases from J, with 12 bases between. CDR3 sequence: CASSLQEHSGNTIYF. In DNA, the CDR3 is TGTGCCAGCAGCTTGCAGGAACACTCTGGAAACACCATATATTTT.

J is TRBJ2-1 and V is TRBV6-1, with 8 bases fitting TRBD1. The germline V gene encodes CDR1 MNHNS and CDR2 SASEGT. The length of the CDR3 is 15 residues. The ends lost 1 base at V and 10 bases at J; junction bases unmatched: 9. CDR3: CASSEGTGRRGEQFF. The CDR3 nucleotides are TGTGCCAGCAGTGAAGGGACAGGGCGCCGAGGGGAGCAGTTCTTC.

The chain joins TRBV10-3 to TRBJ2-1, with TRBD1 matching over 7 bases. The junction had 4 bases not matched to a gene; V was cut back by 4 bases and J by 4 bases. The germline V gene has CDR1 ENHRY and CDR2 SYGVKD. This CDR3 contains 14 residues. The CDR3 is CAISVGTDYNEQFF. DNA of the CDR3: TGTGCCATCAGTGTGGGGACAGATTACAATGAGCAGTTCTTC.

This chain uses TRBV4-3 with TRBJ2-3, with D perhaps matching TRBD2 (5 bases). V lost 0 bases and J 1 base, leaving 11 bases between the germline ends. CDR3 size: 16 residues. CDR1 and CDR2 (germline): LGHNA, YSLEER. The CDR3 sequence is CASSQDVRGGTDTQYF. DNA of the CDR3: TGCGCCAGCAGCCAAGACGTTCGGGGTGGCACAGATACGCAGTATTTT.